The rows below give T cell receptor beta chains drawn from one sample of a study of T cells expressing NK-cell markers. TCRdb reanalyzed the 5' RACE reads, giving one entry per CDR3 protein sequence and no DNA. The sample is made up of about 390,000 distinct CDR3 sequences, and the top ten hold about 11% of it. The sample consisted of blood T cells: a sorted CD56 or NKG2C T cell subset, CD4+ or CD8+ T cells, or bulk PBMC T cells (not recorded which). These receptors came from a woman between 50 and 59 years old in good health. The CDR3 runs from the conserved cysteine through the conserved F or W.

j_gene,len,v_gene,CDR3aa
TRBJ1-5,14,TRBV6-5,CASSYADSSQPQHF
TRBJ2-3,17,TRBV2,CASSASDVPRSTDTQYF
TRBJ1-5,19,TRBV12-3/TRBV12-4,CASSPSTFSLAGLGQPQHF
TRBJ1-3,18,TRBV11-2,CASSPNRRRGDPGNTIYF
TRBJ2-7,12,TRBV5-8,CASSLARDEQYF
TRBJ2-3,13,TRBV19,CASSPETTDTQYF
TRBJ2-2,14,TRBV15,CATSGRVGTGELFF
TRBJ2-7,21,TRBV7-9,CASSASGLAGGGEGVIYEQYF
TRBJ2-4,15,TRBV6-1,CASSEGWAWINIQYF
TRBJ2-3,15,TRBV27,CASSPWGEGTDTQYF
TRBJ2-5,18,TRBV4-2,CASSQDLIGSGSFETQYF
TRBJ2-1,16,TRBV24-1,CATSDLESKRTNEQFF
TRBJ1-4,15,TRBV5-1,CASSFGGATNEKLFF
TRBJ1-5,15,TRBV12-3/TRBV12-4,CASSSGQQQPGPQHF
TRBJ2-2,14,TRBV20-1,CSAQTGGNAGELFF
TRBJ2-4,13,TRBV20-1,CSGLAFAKNIQYF
TRBJ1-3,15,TRBV5-1,CASSPSQISGNTIYF
TRBJ2-7,15,TRBV27,CASNQGQPITYEQYF
TRBJ2-6,20,TRBV12-3/TRBV12-4,CASSFKPRQGRFAGANVLTF
TRBJ2-1,14,TRBV6-1,CASTQFSSYNEQFF
TRBJ2-1,13,TRBV20-1,CSGGLLSTYEQFF
TRBJ2-1,13,TRBV10-3,CAIKGQDMDEQFF
TRBJ2-7,13,TRBV11-2,CASSAAVTYEQYF
TRBJ1-6,15,TRBV12-3/TRBV12-4,CASSPRGPKNSPLHF
TRBJ2-1,13,TRBV27,CASSSYRDNEQFF
TRBJ2-2,17,TRBV11-2,CASSYKTLVRDTGELFF
TRBJ2-7,14,TRBV30,CAWQAHPQIYEQYF
TRBJ2-1,13,TRBV5-1,CASSSGTGYHQFF
TRBJ2-1,11,TRBV3-1,CASRSGGEQFF
TRBJ1-5,13,TRBV29-1,CSVVTQSNQPQHF
TRBJ2-2,16,TRBV11-2,CASSFVGGGNTGELFF
TRBJ1-1,15,TRBV4-2,CASSQEGQGAVEAFF
TRBJ2-3,16,TRBV4-1,CASSQEVSLRTDTQYF
TRBJ2-5,15,TRBV7-2,CASSLATLGLGTQYF
TRBJ2-1,11,TRBV10-3,CAISELIEQFF
TRBJ2-5,11,TRBV25-1,CASSEAWAQYF
TRBJ2-2,13,TRBV6-2/TRBV6-3,CANRQGSTGELFF
TRBJ2-5,15,TRBV9,CASSGDSSWGETQYF
TRBJ1-2,16,TRBV14,CASSRETGPGWEGYTF
TRBJ2-1,12,TRBV12-3/TRBV12-4,CASSYTSNEQFF
TRBJ1-1,14,TRBV4-1,CASSQVILAGAAFF
TRBJ2-3,15,TRBV18,CASSPERLAGDTQYF